Listed below are T cell receptor beta chains from one sample, sequenced in a study of blood T cell repertoires in COVID-19. Profiled with immunoSEQ multiplex PCR; TCRdb holds only in-frame clones, not every one. The data hold some 250,000 clones, with just over 85% observed a single time. The sequencing sample was made of peripheral blood. Receptors were obtained from a man younger than 40 who had recovered from COVID-19. CDR3s include the opening cysteine and the closing phenylalanine or tryptophan. D genes are given only for firm matches.

>TRBV4-2|TRBD2
CASSQTGLAADTQYF
>TRBV19|TRBD2
CASSIEVTSAGEQFF
>TRBV5-1|TRBD1
CASSLAGRGQIYGYTF
>TRBV4-3|NA
CASSQGGGLPPGEAFF
>TRBV7-6|TRBD2
CASSPLGTSGGGDTQYF
>TRBV7-9|NA
CASSLGMDRTDGYTF
>TRBV6-5|NA
CATKTHSPAGELFF
>TRBV18|NA
CASSRAVNEKLFF
>TRBV6-1|NA
CASSISGAGYTF
>TRBV7-9|NA
CASSQPGNYGYTF
>TRBV18|TRBD1
CASSRLGQGDQPQHF
>TRBV6-5|NA
CASRAGIGTGELFF
>TRBV5-1|TRBD2
CASSFRLAGFNTGELFF